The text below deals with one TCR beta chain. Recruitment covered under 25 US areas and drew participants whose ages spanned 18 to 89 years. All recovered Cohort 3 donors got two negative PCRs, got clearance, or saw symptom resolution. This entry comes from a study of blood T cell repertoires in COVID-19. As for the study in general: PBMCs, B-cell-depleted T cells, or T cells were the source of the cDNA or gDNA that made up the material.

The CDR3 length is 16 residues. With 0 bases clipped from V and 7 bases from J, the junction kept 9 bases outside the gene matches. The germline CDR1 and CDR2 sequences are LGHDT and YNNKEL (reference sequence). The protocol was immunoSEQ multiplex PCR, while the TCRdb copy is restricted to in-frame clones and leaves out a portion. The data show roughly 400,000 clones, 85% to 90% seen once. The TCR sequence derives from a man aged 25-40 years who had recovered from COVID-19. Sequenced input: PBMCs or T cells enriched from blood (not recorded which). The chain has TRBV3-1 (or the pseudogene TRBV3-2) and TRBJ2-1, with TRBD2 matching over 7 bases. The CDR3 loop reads CASSQEGGSPTNEQFF. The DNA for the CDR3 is TGTGCCAGCAGCCAAGAAGGCGGGAGCCCAACAAATGAGCAGTTCTTC.